This T cell receptor beta chain was recorded in a study of blood T cell repertoires in COVID-19 (dated by TCRdb to the early 2020s). Turning to the overall study: The collaborator samples originated in the United States, Italy and Spain and spanned the acute and convalescent phases of COVID-19. The repertoires were released in a freely available public database meant as a resource for research on the immune response to SARS-CoV-2. Deeply sampled blood TCRbeta repertoires from subjects exposed to, actively infected with, or recovered from COVID-19 were included in the dataset. Samples were obtained from the ongoing ImmuneRACE study (first 160 participants) and from 1,254 subjects provided by 6 global collaborators. The material from the prospective study consisted of cDNA or gDNA derived from T cells, B-cell-depleted T cells, or PBMCs. The sample metadata nearly always contained a de-identified subject ID, COVID-19 status, age in years and sex. HLA class I and class II types, where available, came from metadata supplied by the sample provider rather than from assay-based typing. Results the study describes overall, beyond this receptor: How much clinical and demographic metadata was included differed by source and by participant, and the metadata was provided uncurated.

In the case of this clone: This receptor's antigen is unknown. No base quality information exists; no much larger clone differs at one position.

TCRbeta CDR3 regions were amplified from genomic DNA using the immunoSEQ Assay, a bias-controlled multiplex PCR. Per the source publication's procedure: The number of nucleated cells in each sample was estimated by amplification of reference gene primers within the assay. To quantify the absolute abundance of each unique TCRbeta CDR3 rearrangement, sequence reads were collapsed and filtered. For each sample, productive Simpson clonality was calculated by taking the square root of Simpson's diversity index across productive rearrangements. TCRdb stores this immuneACCESS table with in-frame sequences only. Part of the clones is absent; in the studies checked, under half of the shortfall reflects unresolved V genes, and no reason is known for the rest. For V, J and clone size, that table is used; D and trimming come from the DNA. In this sample the table shows about 30,000 clones, 80% to 90% of which occur a single time. 13% to 15% of the sample belongs to the ten largest clones.

Each collaborating institution followed its own protocols to collect whole blood in K2EDTA tubes. For TCRbeta analysis, collaborators shipped samples in one of three forms: frozen whole blood, isolated PBMCs, or DNA extracted from either of those sample types. The germline V gene sets CDR1 to SQVTM and CDR2 to ANQGSEA. V lost 2 bases and J lost 3 bases, and the count of bases not matched to a germline gene is 12. The CDR3 measures 17 amino acids from cysteine to phenylalanine. Just the 51-base CDR3 DNA is kept, in frame starting at base 1. The clonotype comes from a man between 60 and 75 years old with active COVID-19. The sequence is built from TRBV29-1 and TRBJ2-3; 9 bases in the middle match TRBD2. The sequencing input was peripheral blood. The CDR3 sequence is CSVERAGGPFLTDTQYF. The DNA reads TGCAGCGTTGAAAGAGCGGGGGGCCCCTTCTTGACAGATACGCAGTATTTT.